The rows below give T cell receptor beta chains drawn from one sample of a study of cytomegalovirus exposure and HLA in healthy donors. Sequencing was performed with immunoSEQ multiplex PCR; in TCRdb, only in-frame clones are kept and a portion is missing. Among about 160,000 clones listed, about three quarters were seen once. The sample taken for sequencing was PBMCs. The receptors were gathered from a woman aged 25 to 39 in good health and CMV-seronegative. CDR3s include the opening cysteine and the closing phenylalanine or tryptophan. D genes are given only for firm matches. Expanded clones are given a class, and other clones once, few, many or no size at all.

V gene: TRBV4-2
J gene: TRBJ1-3
D gene: TRBD1
clone size: .
CDR3 DNA: TGTGCCAGCAGCCAAATTGGGACAGCCCTTTTCTCTGGAAACACCATATATTTT
CDR3 protein: CASSQIGTALFSGNTIYF

V gene: TRBV4-1
J gene: TRBJ1-1
D gene: TRBD1
clone size: .
CDR3 DNA: TGCGCCAGCAGCCAAGTCTGGACAGGGAACACTGAAGCTTTCTTT
CDR3 protein: CASSQVWTGNTEAFF

V gene: TRBV7-9
J gene: TRBJ2-3
D gene: TRBD2
clone size: .
CDR3 DNA: TGTGCCAGCAGCTTAGCCAGCGGGAGTAACACAGATACGCAGTATTTT
CDR3 protein: CASSLASGSNTDTQYF

V gene: TRBV4-2
J gene: TRBJ2-7
D gene: TRBD2
clone size: few
CDR3 DNA: TGTGCCAGCAGCCAAGTGGGGCCTAGCGGGGGTTACGAGCAGTACTTC
CDR3 protein: CASSQVGPSGGYEQYF

V gene: TRBV28
J gene: TRBJ1-5
D gene: .
clone size: .
CDR3 DNA: TGTGCCAGCAGTTTGGTTTTGGGTGGGGGACTGAGCAATCAGCCCCAGCATTTT
CDR3 protein: CASSLVLGGGLSNQPQHF

V gene: TRBV28
J gene: TRBJ1-5
D gene: .
clone size: .
CDR3 DNA: TGTGCCAGCACCAGGGGACTAGGCAATCAGCCCCAGCATTTT
CDR3 protein: CASTRGLGNQPQHF

V gene: TRBV30
J gene: TRBJ1-3
D gene: .
clone size: few
CDR3 DNA: TGTGCCTGGAGTTTTACCGGGACATCTGGAAACACCATATATTTT
CDR3 protein: CAWSFTGTSGNTIYF

V gene: TRBV18
J gene: TRBJ2-2
D gene: .
clone size: .
CDR3 DNA: TGTGCCAGCTCACTTCGGGGGATTGTAACCGGGGAGCTGTTTTTT
CDR3 protein: CASSLRGIVTGELFF

V gene: TRBV7-2
J gene: TRBJ1-5
D gene: TRBD1
clone size: .
CDR3 DNA: TGTGCCAGCAGCTTCGACAGGGAGGTTCAGCCCCAGCATTTT
CDR3 protein: CASSFDREVQPQHF

V gene: TRBV29-1
J gene: TRBJ1-4
D gene: .
clone size: .
CDR3 DNA: TGCAGCGTTGAAGACGGGTATTCGGGTGAAAAACTGTTTTTT
CDR3 protein: CSVEDGYSGEKLFF

V gene: TRBV30
J gene: TRBJ2-7
D gene: .
clone size: .
CDR3 DNA: TGTGCCTGGAGTGCTTTAGCGGCGGGGGAGCAGTACTTC
CDR3 protein: CAWSALAAGEQYF

V gene: TRBV5-4
J gene: TRBJ2-1
D gene: TRBD2
clone size: .
CDR3 DNA: TGTGCCAGCAGCTGGGGGCGCGGGAGGAACTACAATGAGCAGTTCTTC
CDR3 protein: CASSWGRGRNYNEQFF

V gene: TRBV28
J gene: TRBJ2-7
D gene: TRBD1
clone size: .
CDR3 DNA: TGTGCCAGCAGTTTCGTCTTACAGGGGCCCAGCTCCTACGAGCAGTACTTC
CDR3 protein: CASSFVLQGPSSYEQYF

V gene: TRBV20-1
J gene: TRBJ2-7
D gene: .
clone size: .
CDR3 DNA: TGCAGTGCTAACAGGGTCCACGAGCAGTACTTC
CDR3 protein: CSANRVHEQYF

V gene: TRBV7-9
J gene: TRBJ1-4
D gene: TRBD1
clone size: few
CDR3 DNA: TGTGCCAGCAGCTTCCTGGGACAGGCAGATGAAAAACTGTTTTTT
CDR3 protein: CASSFLGQADEKLFF

V gene: TRBV7-2
J gene: TRBJ2-7
D gene: TRBD1
clone size: few
CDR3 DNA: TGTGCCAGCAGCCCTACGGACAGGTCCTACGAGCAGTACTTC
CDR3 protein: CASSPTDRSYEQYF

V gene: TRBV28
J gene: TRBJ2-5
D gene: TRBD2
clone size: .
CDR3 DNA: TGTGCCAGCAAAGGGGAGGGAGTTATGTCAGAGGCCCAGTACTTC
CDR3 protein: CASKGEGVMSEAQYF

V gene: TRBV7-2
J gene: TRBJ1-6
D gene: TRBD1
clone size: .
CDR3 DNA: TGTGCCAGCAGTCCAGGTTCGGGACAGCATAATTCACCCCTCCACTTT
CDR3 protein: CASSPGSGQHNSPLHF

V gene: TRBV4-3
J gene: TRBJ2-1
D gene: .
clone size: .
CDR3 DNA: TGCGCCAGCAGCCAAGGTGCTAGTACCTATGAGCAGTTCTTC
CDR3 protein: CASSQGASTYEQFF

V gene: TRBV2
J gene: TRBJ1-6
D gene: .
clone size: .
CDR3 DNA: TGTGCCAGCAGTGAAGCGCCGCACAGGGTTAGTTCACCCCTCCACTTT
CDR3 protein: CASSEAPHRVSSPLHF

V gene: TRBV5-5
J gene: TRBJ1-1
D gene: .
clone size: few
CDR3 DNA: TGTGCCAGCAGCTTGAGGGCGGGAGGTATGAACACTGAAGCTTTCTTT
CDR3 protein: CASSLRAGGMNTEAFF

V gene: TRBV5-4
J gene: TRBJ1-1
D gene: .
clone size: .
CDR3 DNA: TGTGCCAGCAGCTTGGGACTAATGAACACTGAAGCTTTCTTT
CDR3 protein: CASSLGLMNTEAFF